These 2 T cell receptor beta chains were all obtained from the same sample, sequenced in a study of control samples from healthy donors and cancer patients. Sequencing used immunoSEQ multiplex PCR; TCRdb keeps in-frame clones, though not all of them. The profile covers more than 100,000 clones, with around 88% appearing a single time and under 20% taken by the ten largest. Sample: PBMCs. These receptors were collected from a man in his fifties or sixties with lung cancer.

This clone was recorded a few times. The V call is TRBV30, the J call TRBJ1-6, with 9 bases that match TRBD1. Germline CDR1 GTSNPN, CDR2 SVGIG (reference sequence). Trimming cost V 4 bases and J 8 bases; bases outside gene matches: 3. This CDR3 contains 13 residues. The CDR3 loop reads CAWNRGQDSPLHF. The DNA for the CDR3 is TGTGCCTGGAACAGGGGGCAGGATTCACCCCTCCACTTT.

The J gene is TRBJ1-5, the V gene TRBV3-1 (or the pseudogene TRBV3-2); D gene ambiguous. CDR1 LGHDT and CDR2 YNNKEL come from the germline V gene (reference sequence). This CDR3 region has 12 residues. With 5 bases removed from V and 7 bases from J, the gap between germline ends came to 9 bases. CDR3 amino acids: CASSYRGQPQHF. The CDR3 DNA sequence: TGTGCCAGCAGCTACAGAGGACAGCCCCAGCATTTT.